These 9 T cell receptor beta chains originate from one sample sequenced in a study of PD-L1 blockade in urothelial cancer. TCRdb's copy holds only in-frame clones and misses some; the assay was immunoSEQ multiplex PCR. The sample consists of some 77,000 clones, about nine tenths of them appearing once. Material: PBMCs, obtained around atezolizumab (anti-PD-L1) treatment. Source of these receptors: a woman aged 70 to 79 with urothelial cancer.

This clone was recorded once. The J gene is TRBJ2-7, the V gene TRBV29-1; TRBD1 might be the D (6 bases). The ends were cut back, 4 bases at V and 1 base at J, with 14 bases in the middle. The germline V gene encodes CDR1 SQVTM and CDR2 ANQGSEA. The CDR3 consists of 14 residues. CDR3 in DNA: TGCAGCGTTGGCGACAGGTTGAGGTCCTACGAGCAGTACTTC. Translating it yields CSVGDRLRSYEQYF.

The chain employs TRBV7-8 and TRBJ2-2, with D possibly TRBD2 on 5 matching bases. Between the trimmed V and J ends, which lost 4 bases and 5 bases, there was a span of 14 bases. Germline V gives CDR1 SGHVS, CDR2 FQNEAQ. The CDR3 loop spans 15 amino acids. The CDR3 reads CASSWGAARTGELFF. The DNA of the CDR3 is TGTGCCAGCAGCTGGGGAGCGGCAAGGACCGGGGAGCTGTTTTTT.

This sequence joins TRBV9 and TRBJ2-2; D ambiguous. CDR1 and CDR2 from the germline V gene are SGDLS and YYNGEE. V dropped 5 bases and J dropped 2 bases, with 4 bases sitting between them. CDR3 length: 12 residues. The CDR3 region is CASSTNTGELFF. The CDR3 DNA reads as TGTGCCAGCAGTACTAACACCGGGGAGCTGTTTTTT.

The chain combines TRBV18 with TRBJ1-3; 7 nucleotides agree with TRBD1. This CDR3 has 15 residues. Germline V gene sequence: CDR1 KGHSH, CDR2 LQKENI. The junction had 10 bases not matched to a gene; V was cut back by 3 bases and J by 8 bases. Here the CDR3 reads CASSPGTAASDTIYF. DNA of the CDR3: TGTGCCAGCTCACCCGGGACAGCCGCTTCGGACACCATATATTTT.

The V gene is TRBV4-2, the J gene TRBJ2-5, with 10 bases lining up with TRBD2. The junction had 6 bases not matched to a gene; V was cut back by 1 base and J by 4 bases. Germline CDR1 reads LGHNA; CDR2 reads YNFKEQ. The CDR3 sequence is 16 residues long. DNA for the CDR3: TGTGCCAGCAGCCAAGGTATCGGGACTAGCGTAGAGACCCAGTACTTC. Its translation: CASSQGIGTSVETQYF.

This chain connects TRBV29-1 to TRBJ1-1; 8 positions agree with TRBD1. The CDR3 is made up of 14 amino acids. Trimming at V came to 8 bases and at J to 1 base, leaving 9 bases not matched to a gene. Germline V gene sequence: CDR1 SQVTM, CDR2 ANQGSEA. In nucleotides, the CDR3 is TGCAGCATTGTCAGACAGGGGAGGAACACTGAAGCTTTCTTT. Translating gives CSIVRQGRNTEAFF.

The rearrangement links TRBV11-2 to TRBJ1-4, with D uncertain. Germline lookup yields CDR1 SGHAT and CDR2 FQNNGV. The V end lost 6 bases, the J end lost 5 bases, and 19 bases lay between the germline ends. The CDR3 has 16 residues. For the CDR3, the DNA is TGTGCCAGCAGTCCTAGGGCGGGCGGCTCGAATGAAAAACTGTTTTTT. Protein: CASSPRAGGSNEKLFF. Supplemented by reference TRBV11-2 and TRBJ1-4, the full variable domain reads EAGVAQSPRYKIIEKRQSVAFWCNPISGHATLYWYQQILGQGPKLLIQFQNNGVVDDSQLPKDRFSAERLKGVDSTLKIQPAKLEDSAVYLCASSPRAGGSNEKLFFGSGTQLSVL.

The gene calls are TRBV30 and TRBJ1-3; tentative D call: TRBD1 (6 bases). V gave up 5 bases and J gave up 3 bases, with 14 bases separating them. Germline CDR1 is GTSNPN and CDR2 is SVGIG (reference sequence). The CDR3 is made up of 14 amino acids. CDR3 nucleotides: TGTGCCTGGGACGTTACAGGGATTGGAAACACCATATATTTT. The encoded protein is CAWDVTGIGNTIYF.

The V call is TRBV27, the J call TRBJ2-2; 7 positions match TRBD1. Germline V lookup: CDR1 MNHEY, CDR2 SMNVEV (reference sequence). The CDR3 covers 15 residues. V dropped 5 bases and J dropped 0; count of bases not matched to a gene: 3. CDR3 nucleotide sequence: TGTGCCAGCAGTGGGCAGGGGGCGAACACCGGGGAGCTGTTTTTT. Translation: CASSGQGANTGELFF.